This is a list of T cell receptor beta chains from one sample in a study of beta chain features in type 1 diabetes. Data came from immunoSEQ multiplex PCR; TCRdb stores just in-frame clones and leaves some out. The repertoire includes 130,000 to 150,000 clones, 6.9% of them detected once, and roughly 1.4% sits in the top ten. Sample: central memory CD4+ T cells from blood. The source of these receptors is a woman in her 30s in good health. The CDR3 runs from the conserved cysteine through the conserved F or W. A D gene is named only where the DNA matches it firmly. Size is omitted from some rows. Given values are once, few, many or a class for expanded clones.

d_gene: .; abundance: .; v_gene: TRBV7-2; j_gene: TRBJ2-1; CDR3aa: CASSQERAFNEQFF; CDR3nt: TGTGCCAGCAGCCAAGAACGAGCGTTCAATGAGCAGTTCTTC
d_gene: TRBD1; abundance: many; v_gene: TRBV30; j_gene: TRBJ2-6; CDR3aa: CAWTKGADGANVLTF; CDR3nt: TGTGCCTGGACGAAGGGGGCAGATGGGGCCAACGTCCTGACTTTC
d_gene: .; abundance: few; v_gene: TRBV7-2; j_gene: TRBJ2-1; CDR3aa: CASSLREYEQFF; CDR3nt: TGTGCCAGCAGCTTACGGGAGTATGAGCAGTTCTTC
d_gene: .; abundance: few; v_gene: TRBV15; j_gene: TRBJ1-3; CDR3aa: CATSTQSSLGFSGNTIYF; CDR3nt: TGTGCCACCAGCACCCAAAGTTCTCTTGGCTTCTCTGGAAACACCATATATTTT
d_gene: TRBD2; abundance: .; v_gene: TRBV7-3; j_gene: TRBJ2-1; CDR3aa: CASSFSGTSAINEQFF; CDR3nt: TGTGCCAGCAGCTTCTCCGGGACTAGCGCCATCAATGAGCAGTTCTTC
d_gene: .; abundance: few; v_gene: TRBV11-2; j_gene: TRBJ2-7; CDR3aa: CASSLGQSYEQYF; CDR3nt: TGTGCCAGCAGCTTAGGACAGTCCTACGAGCAGTACTTC
d_gene: TRBD1; abundance: many; v_gene: TRBV29-1; j_gene: TRBJ1-2; CDR3aa: CSVGGQGYGYTF; CDR3nt: TGCAGCGTTGGGGGACAGGGCTATGGCTACACCTTC
d_gene: TRBD1; abundance: few; v_gene: TRBV19; j_gene: TRBJ2-7; CDR3aa: CASSSAPSGQTFF; CDR3nt: TGTGCCAGTAGTTCCGCTCCCTCGGGACAGACTTTCTTC
d_gene: TRBD2; abundance: .; v_gene: TRBV6-1; j_gene: TRBJ2-1; CDR3aa: CASVAGGSYNEQFF; CDR3nt: TGTGCCAGCGTAGCGGGCGGCTCCTACAATGAGCAGTTCTTC
d_gene: .; abundance: many; v_gene: TRBV7-8; j_gene: TRBJ2-2; CDR3aa: CASSQQGTGELFF; CDR3nt: TGTGCCAGCAGTCAACAGGGTACCGGGGAGCTGTTTTTT
d_gene: TRBD1; abundance: few; v_gene: TRBV27; j_gene: TRBJ1-5; CDR3aa: CASSFGTGGNQPQHF; CDR3nt: TGTGCCAGCAGTTTCGGGACAGGGGGCAATCAGCCCCAGCATTTT
d_gene: TRBD2; abundance: .; v_gene: TRBV6-5; j_gene: TRBJ2-7; CDR3aa: CASSRPGLAGNEQYF; CDR3nt: TGTGCCAGCAGCCGACCAGGACTAGCGGGAAACGAGCAGTACTTC
d_gene: .; abundance: few; v_gene: TRBV20-1; j_gene: TRBJ2-6; CDR3aa: CSAYGANVLTF; CDR3nt: TGCAGTGCTTATGGGGCCAACGTCCTGACTTTC
d_gene: .; abundance: few; v_gene: TRBV6-5; j_gene: TRBJ1-2; CDR3aa: CASSYSGGANYGYTF; CDR3nt: TGTGCCAGCAGTTACTCAGGGGGAGCTAACTATGGCTACACCTTC
d_gene: TRBD2; abundance: .; v_gene: TRBV4-2; j_gene: TRBJ2-7; CDR3aa: CASSLPGTNYEQYF; CDR3nt: TGTGCCAGCAGCTTGCCCGGGACTAACTACGAGCAGTACTTC
d_gene: TRBD2; abundance: .; v_gene: TRBV6-1; j_gene: TRBJ2-5; CDR3aa: CASSRSGNEETQYF; CDR3nt: TGTGCCAGCAGTAGAAGCGGGAATGAAGAGACCCAGTACTTC
d_gene: .; abundance: few; v_gene: TRBV4-2; j_gene: TRBJ2-2; CDR3aa: CASSQEVQRSNTGELFF; CDR3nt: TGTGCCAGCAGCCAAGAGGTGCAGCGGTCGAACACCGGGGAGCTGTTTTTT
d_gene: .; abundance: many; v_gene: TRBV18; j_gene: TRBJ2-7; CDR3aa: CASSPGLQYEQYF; CDR3nt: TGTGCCAGCTCACCGGGACTGCAGTACGAGCAGTACTTC
d_gene: .; abundance: few; v_gene: TRBV4-3; j_gene: TRBJ2-1; CDR3aa: CASSQDELLYNEQFF; CDR3nt: TGCGCCAGCAGCCAAGACGAGCTCCTCTACAATGAGCAGTTCTTC
d_gene: TRBD1; abundance: .; v_gene: TRBV6-1; j_gene: TRBJ1-2; CDR3aa: CASSLRTGANYGYTF; CDR3nt: TGTGCCAGCAGTCTACGGACAGGAGCTAACTATGGCTACACCTTC
d_gene: .; abundance: few; v_gene: TRBV5-1; j_gene: TRBJ2-5; CDR3aa: CASSLGDRLTYQETQYF; CDR3nt: TGCGCCAGCAGCTTGGGAGACAGGCTCACGTACCAAGAGACCCAGTACTTC
d_gene: TRBD1; abundance: .; v_gene: TRBV7-3; j_gene: TRBJ2-7; CDR3aa: CASSASGQGSHEQYF; CDR3nt: TGTGCCAGCAGCGCCTCGGGACAGGGAAGCCACGAGCAGTACTTC
d_gene: .; abundance: few; v_gene: TRBV15; j_gene: TRBJ2-5; CDR3aa: CATSRDYMDTRRETQYF; CDR3nt: TGTGCCACCAGCAGAGATTATATGGACACAAGAAGAGAGACCCAGTACTTC
d_gene: .; abundance: few; v_gene: TRBV10-3; j_gene: TRBJ2-5; CDR3aa: CAIGQKETQYF; CDR3nt: TGTGCCATCGGGCAGAAAGAGACCCAGTACTTC
d_gene: .; abundance: few; v_gene: TRBV30; j_gene: TRBJ1-5; CDR3aa: CAWSVQYQPQHF; CDR3nt: TGTGCCTGGAGTGTACAATATCAGCCCCAGCATTTT
d_gene: TRBD2; abundance: many; v_gene: TRBV7-2; j_gene: TRBJ2-1; CDR3aa: CASSLRTSANEQFF; CDR3nt: TGTGCCAGCAGCCTACGGACTAGCGCCAATGAGCAGTTCTTC
d_gene: TRBD2; abundance: .; v_gene: TRBV28; j_gene: TRBJ2-1; CDR3aa: CASSILSGAYNEQFF; CDR3nt: TGTGCCAGCAGTATCCTTAGCGGGGCCTACAATGAGCAGTTCTTC
d_gene: .; abundance: .; v_gene: TRBV29-1; j_gene: TRBJ1-2; CDR3aa: CSGGQTNYGYTF; CDR3nt: TGCAGCGGGGGACAAACTAACTATGGCTACACCTTC
d_gene: .; abundance: .; v_gene: TRBV19; j_gene: TRBJ1-5; CDR3aa: CASSRGQNSNQPQHF; CDR3nt: TGTGCCAGTAGTAGAGGGCAGAATAGCAATCAGCCCCAGCATTTT
d_gene: .; abundance: .; v_gene: TRBV6-1; j_gene: TRBJ2-3; CDR3aa: CASSEGTSTDTQYF; CDR3nt: TGTGCCAGCAGTGAAGGGACTAGCACAGATACGCAGTATTTT
d_gene: .; abundance: many; v_gene: TRBV29-1; j_gene: TRBJ1-2; CDR3aa: CSVLGGTGSFF; CDR3nt: TGCAGCGTTCTTGGCGGGACGGGAAGCTTCTTC
d_gene: .; abundance: many; v_gene: TRBV29-1; j_gene: TRBJ2-5; CDR3aa: CSFQEGGKTQYF; CDR3nt: TGCAGCTTCCAGGAAGGAGGGAAGACCCAGTACTTC